This is a list of T cell receptor beta chains from one sample in a study of T cell repertoires in cytomegalovirus infection. No antigen is known for these receptors. Each CDR3 protein gets one entry after TCRdb re-called the reads with MiXCR. The profile shows nearly 700,000 distinct CDR3 sequences, around 31% of them singletons. Sequenced material: cultured PBMCs, taken from culture after CMV antigen stimulation. These receptors all come from a human donor in good health (CMV status not recorded). Some clones in this sample may be carry-over from other donors' samples. The CDR3 runs from the conserved cysteine through the conserved F or W. Each record gives: J gene, D gene, V gene, clone size, CDR3 protein, CDR3 DNA. The D gene is left open where the match is weak. Expanded clones are given a class, and other clones once, few, many or no size at all.

>TRBJ2-3|-|TRBV12-3/TRBV12-4|-
CASTLGWGGRDTQYF
TGTGCCAGCACCCTTGGGTGGGGGGGCCGAGATACGCAGTATTTT
>TRBJ2-5|-|TRBV11-3|-
CASSLLWAQSPQETQYF
TGTGCCAGCAGTCTCCTATGGGCCCAATCCCCCCAAGAGACCCAGTACTTC
>TRBJ1-2|-|TRBV20-1|once
CSASPEAGVDGYTF
TGCAGTGCTAGTCCCGAGGCAGGGGTTGATGGCTACACCTTC
>TRBJ2-4|TRBD2|TRBV7-2|many
CASNPGEGWAKNIQYF
TGTGCCAGCAACCCTGGGGAGGGTTGGGCCAAAAACATTCAGTACTTC
>TRBJ2-3|-|TRBV12-3/TRBV12-4|-
CASSSSRGPDTQYF
TGTGCCAGCAGTTCGTCGCGGGGGCCAGATACGCAGTATTTT
>TRBJ2-1|TRBD2|TRBV11-2|few
CASSLRTRLNNEQFF
TGTGCCAGCAGCTTAAGGACTAGGCTAAACAATGAGCAGTTCTTC
>TRBJ2-7|TRBD2|TRBV7-9|few
CASIRPGLAGVGYEQYF
TGTGCCAGCATCCGACCCGGACTAGCGGGAGTGGGCTACGAGCAGTACTTC
>TRBJ1-1|-|TRBV14|-
CASSPSVRLTEAFF
TGTGCCAGCAGCCCCTCCGTAAGATTGACTGAAGCTTTCTTT
>TRBJ1-2|-|TRBV27|few
CASSPGRESSMYTF
TGTGCCAGCAGTCCGGGGAGGGAATCGTCGATGTACACCTTC
>TRBJ2-5|-|TRBV20-1|-
CSAGRSGGETQYF
TGCAGTGCCGGTCGTAGTGGCGGAGAGACCCAGTACTTC
>TRBJ2-7|-|TRBV7-2|many
CASSAGQSYEQYF
TGTGCCAGCAGCGCGGGACAGAGCTACGAGCAGTACTTC
>TRBJ2-5|TRBD2|TRBV2|-
CASSNSGRLETQYF
TGTGCCAGCAGTAATAGCGGGAGGCTAGAGACCCAGTACTTC
>TRBJ1-1|TRBD1|TRBV5-1|few
CASSLDRANTEAFF
TGCGCCAGCAGCTTAGACAGGGCGAACACTGAAGCTTTCTTT
>TRBJ2-2|-|TRBV7-2|-
CAQPRAGELFF
TGTGCCCAACCCCGTGCGGGGGAGCTGTTTTTT
>TRBJ1-6|-|TRBV7-2|many
CASSLVLDSPLHF
TGTGCCAGCAGCTTAGTGCTGGACTCACCCCTCCACTTT
>TRBJ2-7|TRBD1|TRBV11-2|few
CASTQGGQGGNEQYF
TGTGCCAGCACTCAGGGGGGACAGGGGGGGAACGAGCAGTACTTC
>TRBJ2-1|-|TRBV29-1|-
CSVEWLDNEQFF
TGCAGCGTTGAATGGCTAGACAATGAGCAGTTCTTC
>TRBJ1-2|-|TRBV27|many
CASSFGGSYGYTF
TGTGCCAGCAGTTTTGGGGGTAGCTATGGCTACACCTTC
>TRBJ2-1|-|TRBV7-2|few
CASSFRDISYNEQFF
TGTGCCAGCAGCTTCAGGGACATTTCATACAATGAGCAGTTCTTC
>TRBJ2-7|TRBD2|TRBV2|few
CASEAGEAEQYF
TGTGCCAGCGAAGCGGGGGAAGCCGAGCAGTACTTC
>TRBJ2-3|-|TRBV20-1|few
CSARSGSTDTQYF
TGCAGTGCTAGGAGCGGCAGCACAGATACGCAGTATTTT
>TRBJ1-2|-|TRBV7-2|-
CASSKRATSRGYTF
TGTGCCAGCAGCAAACGGGCCACCTCCCGGGGCTACACCTTC
>TRBJ1-6|-|TRBV27|few
CASSLFFNSPLHF
TGTGCCAGCAGTTTATTTTTCAATTCACCCCTCCACTTT
>TRBJ2-4|-|TRBV4-1|-
CASSLSGYPDFKNIQYF
TGCGCCAGCAGCCTCAGTGGCTACCCAGACTTTAAAAACATTCAGTACTTC
>TRBJ2-7|TRBD2|TRBV7-6|-
CASSLSGSFDEQYF
TGTGCCAGCAGCTTAAGCGGGAGTTTCGACGAGCAGTACTTC
>TRBJ1-5|-|TRBV6-1|-
CASSPSGVGNQPQHF
TGTGCCAGCAGCCCCTCAGGGGTAGGGAATCAGCCCCAGCATTTT
>TRBJ2-7|TRBD2|TRBV6-5|-
CASGSRRVAGGRAYEQYF
TGTGCCAGCGGATCCAGGAGAGTAGCGGGAGGAAGGGCCTACGAGCAGTACTTC
>TRBJ1-2|-|TRBV6-2/TRBV6-3|-
CASSYGRHYGYTF
TGTGCCAGCAGTTACGGGAGACACTATGGCTACACCTTC
>TRBJ2-7|-|TRBV5-1|-
CASSLGWRGDTYEQYF
TGCGCCAGCAGCTTGGGGTGGAGGGGTGATACCTACGAGCAGTACTTC
>TRBJ2-1|TRBD1|TRBV7-8|many
CASSSWPGQGNNEQFF
TGTGCCAGCAGCTCGTGGCCGGGACAGGGGAACAATGAGCAGTTCTTC
>TRBJ2-7|-|TRBV6-5|-
CASSDPPGWEQYF
TGTGCCAGCAGTGACCCCCCAGGTTGGGAGCAGTACTTC
>TRBJ2-3|-|TRBV12-5|-
CASGLGATDTQYF
TGTGCTAGTGGTTTGGGGGCCACAGATACGCAGTATTTT
>TRBJ2-5|TRBD2|TRBV18|-
CASSIAGGHQETQYF
TGTGCCAGCTCTATAGCGGGAGGCCACCAAGAGACCCAGTACTTC
>TRBJ2-1|-|TRBV7-4|few
CASAMAGINEQFF
TGTGCCAGCGCGATGGCTGGGATCAATGAGCAGTTCTTC
>TRBJ1-6|-|TRBV4-1|-
CASSQAQGSTFYSPLHF
TGCGCCAGCAGCCAGGCCCAAGGGTCTACTTTTTACTCACCCCTCCACTTT
>TRBJ2-7|-|TRBV7-2|many
CASSLAYAGLAYEQYF
TGTGCCAGCAGCTTAGCGTATGCGGGCTTAGCCTACGAGCAGTACTTC
>TRBJ1-2|TRBD1|TRBV2|-
CASSDRGPHTF
TGTGCCAGCAGTGACAGGGGGCCCCACACCTTC
>TRBJ2-1|-|TRBV7-9|few
CASSPYSNNEQFF
TGTGCCAGCTCCCCTTACTCAAACAATGAGCAGTTCTTC
>TRBJ1-3|TRBD1|TRBV7-9|few
CASSPKPWDRNGNTIYF
TGTGCCAGCAGCCCGAAACCCTGGGACAGAAATGGAAACACCATATATTTT
>TRBJ2-7|TRBD2|TRBV15|-
CATSTPGVAGSAHYEQYF
TGTGCCACCAGCACCCCGGGGGTAGCGGGATCGGCCCACTACGAGCAGTACTTC
>TRBJ1-1|-|TRBV19|-
CASSIPPGGDTEAFF
TGTGCCAGTAGTATCCCCCCCGGGGGGGACACTGAAGCTTTCTTT
>TRBJ2-7|TRBD1|TRBV12-3/TRBV12-4|-
CASRPPGAGGTYEQYF
TGTGCCAGCAGACCCCCCGGGGCAGGGGGAACCTACGAGCAGTACTTC
>TRBJ2-2|-|TRBV7-6|few
CASSWGPGNTGELFF
TGTGCCAGCAGCTGGGGTCCGGGGAACACCGGGGAGCTGTTTTTT
>TRBJ1-5|-|TRBV7-9|-
CASSHDSSNQPQHF
TGTGCCAGCAGTCACGACAGCAGCAATCAGCCCCAGCATTTT
>TRBJ1-1|-|TRBV10-3|few
CAIRGNTEAFF
TGTGCCATCCGCGGGAACACTGAAGCTTTCTTT
>TRBJ2-3|-|TRBV20-1|-
CSASPGRANIDTQYF
TGCAGTGCCTCCCCGGGCAGGGCTAATATTGATACGCAGTATTTT
>TRBJ1-4|-|TRBV20-1|-
CSARDPGREKLFF
TGCAGTGCTAGAGACCCGGGTAGGGAGAAACTGTTTTTT
>TRBJ1-2|-|TRBV12-3/TRBV12-4|few
CASSPAGGNYGYTF
TGTGCCAGCAGCCCAGCGGGGGGGAACTATGGCTACACCTTC
>TRBJ2-3|-|TRBV12-3/TRBV12-4|-
CASSLTYAATESTDTQYF
TGTGCCAGCAGTTTAACCTACGCGGCCACAGAAAGCACAGATACGCAGTATTTT
>TRBJ2-1|-|TRBV7-2|few
CASSLDYGATNEQFF
TGTGCCAGCAGCTTAGACTACGGGGCTACCAATGAGCAGTTCTTC
>TRBJ1-1|-|TRBV2|few
CASSEEGAGTAEAFF
TGTGCCAGCAGTGAAGAGGGCGCGGGTACCGCTGAAGCTTTCTTT
>TRBJ2-3|-|TRBV7-2|many
CASSLSRTSTDTQYF
TGTGCCAGCAGCTTATCACGGACTAGCACAGATACGCAGTATTTT
>TRBJ2-2|-|TRBV7-9|few
CASSSGSDTGELFF
TGTGCCAGCAGCTCCGGATCGGACACCGGGGAGCTGTTTTTT
>TRBJ2-7|-|TRBV7-2|many
CASTHAGAQRQYF
TGTGCCAGCACCCACGCGGGGGCACAAAGGCAGTACTTC
>TRBJ2-2|TRBD2|TRBV24-1|once
CATRAGGRTGELFF
TGTGCCACCAGAGCGGGGGGGCGGACCGGGGAGCTGTTTTTT
>TRBJ1-5|-|TRBV18|-
CASSSADFDQPQHF
TGTGCCAGCTCCTCGGCGGATTTCGATCAGCCCCAGCATTTT
>TRBJ2-7|-|TRBV7-8|few
CASSQWTGVIYEQYF
TGTGCCAGCAGTCAGTGGACCGGGGTGATCTACGAGCAGTACTTC
>TRBJ2-1|-|TRBV7-6|-
CASSLGAPMGAASSSYNEQFF
TGTGCCAGCAGCTTAGGTGCCCCGATGGGGGCCGCGAGTAGCTCCTACAATGAGCAGTTCTTC